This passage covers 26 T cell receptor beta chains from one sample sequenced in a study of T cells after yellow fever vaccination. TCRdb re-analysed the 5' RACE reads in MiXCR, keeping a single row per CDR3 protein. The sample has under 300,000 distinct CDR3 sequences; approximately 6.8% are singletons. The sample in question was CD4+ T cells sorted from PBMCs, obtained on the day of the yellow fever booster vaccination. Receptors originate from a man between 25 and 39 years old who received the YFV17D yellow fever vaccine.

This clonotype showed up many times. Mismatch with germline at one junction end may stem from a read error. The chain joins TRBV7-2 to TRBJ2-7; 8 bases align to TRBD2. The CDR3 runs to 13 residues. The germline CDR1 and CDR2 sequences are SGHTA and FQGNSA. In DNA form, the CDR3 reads TGCGCCAGCAGCCTGAGCGGGAGTTACGAGCAGTACTTC. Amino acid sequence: CASSLSGSYEQYF.

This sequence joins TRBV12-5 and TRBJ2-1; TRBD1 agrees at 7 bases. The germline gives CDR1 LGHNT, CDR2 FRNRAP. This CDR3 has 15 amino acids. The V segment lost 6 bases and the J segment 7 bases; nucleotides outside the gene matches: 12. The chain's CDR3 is CASGKRQGTGNEQFF. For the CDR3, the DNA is TGTGCTAGTGGGAAACGACAGGGCACGGGAAATGAGCAGTTCTTC.

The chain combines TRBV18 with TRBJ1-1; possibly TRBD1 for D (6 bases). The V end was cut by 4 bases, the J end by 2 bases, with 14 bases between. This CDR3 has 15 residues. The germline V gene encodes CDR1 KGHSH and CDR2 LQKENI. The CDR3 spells CASSLLGQSNTEAFF. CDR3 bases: TGTGCCAGCTCACTCCTCGGACAGTCCAACACTGAAGCTTTCTTT.

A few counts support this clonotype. The CDR3 reads CASSISETQYF. In DNA form, the CDR3 reads TGTGCCAGTAGTATTTCGGAGACCCAGTACTTC. The chain links TRBV19 to TRBJ2-5; D not certain. This CDR3 contains 11 residues. V lost 3 bases and J 5 bases, leaving 4 bases between the germline ends. CDR1 LNHDA and CDR2 SQIVND come from the germline V gene (reference sequence).

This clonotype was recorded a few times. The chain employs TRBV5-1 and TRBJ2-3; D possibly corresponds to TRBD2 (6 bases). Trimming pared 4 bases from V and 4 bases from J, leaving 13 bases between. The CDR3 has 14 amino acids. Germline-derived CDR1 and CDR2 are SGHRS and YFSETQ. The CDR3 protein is CASSAGRPPDTQYF. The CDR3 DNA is TGCGCCAGCAGCGCGGGGCGTCCCCCAGATACGCAGTATTTT.

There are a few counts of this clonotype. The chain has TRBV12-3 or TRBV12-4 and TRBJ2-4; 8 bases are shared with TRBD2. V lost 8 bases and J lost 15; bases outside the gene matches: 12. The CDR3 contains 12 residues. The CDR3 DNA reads TGTGCCAGCGTAACCTTAAGCGGGAGACTGTACTTC. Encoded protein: CASVTLSGRLYF.

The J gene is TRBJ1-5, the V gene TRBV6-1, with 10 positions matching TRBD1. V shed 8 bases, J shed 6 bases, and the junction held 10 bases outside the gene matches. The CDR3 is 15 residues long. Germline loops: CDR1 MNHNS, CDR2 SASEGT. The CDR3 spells CASRDGQGESQPQHF. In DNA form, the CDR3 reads TGTGCCAGCCGGGATGGACAGGGGGAAAGTCAGCCCCAGCATTTT.

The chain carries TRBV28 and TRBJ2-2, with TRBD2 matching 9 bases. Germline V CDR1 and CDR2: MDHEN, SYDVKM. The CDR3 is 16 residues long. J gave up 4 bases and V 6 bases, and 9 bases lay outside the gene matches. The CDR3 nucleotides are TGTGCCAGCAGACTTAGCGGGAGAGTGATCACCGGGGAGCTGTTTTTT. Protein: CASRLSGRVITGELFF.

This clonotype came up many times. This CDR3 is CASSPPAGGKLFF. The CDR3, as DNA: TGTGCCAGCAGCCCCCCGGCCGGGGGAAAACTGTTTTTT. V is TRBV7-9 and J is TRBJ1-4, with TRBD1 as a possible D gene (5 bases). Germline CDR1 is SEHNR and CDR2 is FQNEAQ (reference sequence). This CDR3 contains 13 residues. Trimming stripped 5 bases from V and 10 bases from J, with 14 bases between.

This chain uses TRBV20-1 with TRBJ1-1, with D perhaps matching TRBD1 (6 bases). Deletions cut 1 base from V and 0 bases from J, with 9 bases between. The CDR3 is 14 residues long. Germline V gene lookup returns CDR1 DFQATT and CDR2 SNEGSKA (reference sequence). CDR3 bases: TGCAGTGCTAGAGCGGGACACATGAACACTGAAGCTTTCTTT. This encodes CSARAGHMNTEAFF.

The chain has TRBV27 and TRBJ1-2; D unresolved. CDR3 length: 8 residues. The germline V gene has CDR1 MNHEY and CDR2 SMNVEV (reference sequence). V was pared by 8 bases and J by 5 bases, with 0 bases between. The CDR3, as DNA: TGTGCCAGCTATGGCTACACCTTC. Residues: CASYGYTF.

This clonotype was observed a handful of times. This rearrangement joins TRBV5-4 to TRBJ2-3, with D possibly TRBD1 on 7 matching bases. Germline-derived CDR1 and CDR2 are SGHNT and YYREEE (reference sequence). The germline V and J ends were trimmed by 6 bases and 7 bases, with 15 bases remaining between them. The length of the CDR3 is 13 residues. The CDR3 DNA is TGTGCCAGCACCTCAGGGGGGAAAAATACGCAGTATTTT. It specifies CASTSGGKNTQYF.

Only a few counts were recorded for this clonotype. CDR3 sequence reads: CSAHRLTYGYTF. CDR3 sequence (DNA): TGCAGTGCTCATCGACTGACCTATGGCTACACCTTC. The rearrangement uses TRBV20-1 and TRBJ1-2; D remains ambiguous. The V end was cut by 5 bases, the J end by 4 bases, with 11 bases between. The germline V gene has CDR1 DFQATT and CDR2 SNEGSKA (reference sequence). CDR3 length: 12 residues.

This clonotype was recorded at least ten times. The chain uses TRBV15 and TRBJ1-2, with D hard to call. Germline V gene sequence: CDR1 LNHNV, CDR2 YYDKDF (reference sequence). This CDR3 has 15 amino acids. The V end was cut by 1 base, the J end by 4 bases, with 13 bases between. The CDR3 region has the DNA TGTGCCACCAGCAGAGCCTACGGAAGCTCCTATGGCTACACCTTC. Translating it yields CATSRAYGSSYGYTF.

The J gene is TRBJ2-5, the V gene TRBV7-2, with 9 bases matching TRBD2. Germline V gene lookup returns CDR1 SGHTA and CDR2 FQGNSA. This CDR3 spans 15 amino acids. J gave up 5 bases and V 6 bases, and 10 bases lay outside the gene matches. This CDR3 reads CASSAMGLAAETQYF. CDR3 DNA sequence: TGTGCCAGCAGTGCCATGGGACTAGCCGCCGAGACCCAGTACTTC.

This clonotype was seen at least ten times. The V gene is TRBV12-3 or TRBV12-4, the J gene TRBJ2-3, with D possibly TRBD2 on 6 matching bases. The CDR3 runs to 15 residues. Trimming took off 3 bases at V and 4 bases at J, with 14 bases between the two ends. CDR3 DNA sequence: TGTGCCAGCAGTTTGTCACTAGCAGGACCAGATACGCAGTATTTT. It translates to CASSLSLAGPDTQYF.

The CDR3 loop reads CASSSWGAPAYNEQFF. The CDR3 DNA reads TGTGCCAGCAGTTCCTGGGGCGCCCCGGCCTACAATGAGCAGTTCTTC. The rearrangement links TRBV6-5 to TRBJ2-1; the D gene is possibly TRBD1 (5 bases). The V end was cut by 4 bases, the J end by 2 bases, with 15 bases between. This CDR3 has 16 amino acids. From germline, CDR1 is MNHEY and CDR2 SVGAGI.

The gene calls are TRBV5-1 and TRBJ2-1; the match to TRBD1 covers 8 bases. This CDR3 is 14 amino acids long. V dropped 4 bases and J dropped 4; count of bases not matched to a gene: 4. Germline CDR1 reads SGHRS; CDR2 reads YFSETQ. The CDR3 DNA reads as TGCGCCAGCAGCGGGGGACAGGAATACAATGAGCAGTTCTTC. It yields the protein CASSGGQEYNEQFF. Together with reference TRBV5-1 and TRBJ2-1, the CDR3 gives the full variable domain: KAGVTQTPRYLIKTRGQQVTLSCSPISGHRSVSWYQQTPGQGLQFLFEYFSETQRNKGNFPGRFSGRQFSNSRSEMNVSTLELGDSALYLCASSGGQEYNEQFFGPGTRLTVL.

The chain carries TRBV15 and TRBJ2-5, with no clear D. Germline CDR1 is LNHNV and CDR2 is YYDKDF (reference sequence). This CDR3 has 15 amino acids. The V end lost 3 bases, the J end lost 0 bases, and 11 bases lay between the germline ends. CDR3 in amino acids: CATSSGVEDQETQYF. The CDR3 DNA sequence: TGTGCCACCAGCAGTGGTGTGGAAGACCAAGAGACCCAGTACTTC. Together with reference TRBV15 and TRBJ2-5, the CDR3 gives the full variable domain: DAMVIQNPRYQVTQFGKPVTLSCSQTLNHNVMYWYQQKSSQAPKLLFHYYDKDFNNEADTPDNFQSRRPNTSFCFLDIRSPGLGDTAMYLCATSSGVEDQETQYFGPGTRLLVL.

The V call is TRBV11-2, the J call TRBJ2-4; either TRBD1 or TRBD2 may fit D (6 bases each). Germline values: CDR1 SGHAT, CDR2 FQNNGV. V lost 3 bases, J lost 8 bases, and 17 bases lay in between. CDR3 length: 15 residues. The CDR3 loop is CASSFQTFRGDIQYF. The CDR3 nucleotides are TGTGCCAGCAGCTTCCAGACTTTTAGGGGGGACATTCAGTACTTC.

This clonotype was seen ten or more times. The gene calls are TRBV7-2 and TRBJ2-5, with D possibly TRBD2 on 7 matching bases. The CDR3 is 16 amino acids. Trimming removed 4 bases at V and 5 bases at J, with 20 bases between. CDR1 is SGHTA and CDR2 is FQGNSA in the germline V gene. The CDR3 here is CASSSGAWEGRETQYF. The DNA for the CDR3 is TGTGCCAGCAGCTCAGGGGCTTGGGAGGGGAGGGAGACCCAGTACTTC.

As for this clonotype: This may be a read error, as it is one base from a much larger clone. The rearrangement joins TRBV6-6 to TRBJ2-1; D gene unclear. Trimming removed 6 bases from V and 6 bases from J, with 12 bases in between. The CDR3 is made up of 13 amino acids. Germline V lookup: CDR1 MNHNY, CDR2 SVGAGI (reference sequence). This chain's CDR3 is CASRATVINEQFF. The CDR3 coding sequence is TGTGCCAGCAGAGCGACGGTTATCAATGAGCAGTTCTTC.

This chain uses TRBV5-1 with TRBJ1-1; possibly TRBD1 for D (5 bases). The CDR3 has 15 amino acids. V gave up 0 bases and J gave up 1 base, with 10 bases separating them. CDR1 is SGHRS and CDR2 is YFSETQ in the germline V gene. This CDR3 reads CASSLGAQGNTEAFF. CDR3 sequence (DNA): TGCGCCAGCAGCTTGGGCGCCCAGGGGAACACTGAAGCTTTCTTT.

The DNA for the CDR3 is TGTGCCACTTCTCAGCGGGAGTCCGGGGAGCTGTTTTTT. Translation gives CATSQRESGELFF. The chain carries TRBV2 and TRBJ2-2; TRBD2 matches at 8 bases. This CDR3 is 13 amino acids long. The ends lost 10 bases at V and 6 bases at J; junction bases unmatched: 7. CDR1 and CDR2 (germline): SNHLY, FYNNEI. The full variable domain, with the rest looked up from reference TRBV2 and TRBJ2-2, is EPEVTQTPSHQVTQMGQEVILRCVPISNHLYFYWYRQILGQKVEFLVSFYNNEISEKSEIFDDQFSVERPDGSNFTLKIRSTKLEDSAMYFCATSQRESGELFFGEGSRLTVL.

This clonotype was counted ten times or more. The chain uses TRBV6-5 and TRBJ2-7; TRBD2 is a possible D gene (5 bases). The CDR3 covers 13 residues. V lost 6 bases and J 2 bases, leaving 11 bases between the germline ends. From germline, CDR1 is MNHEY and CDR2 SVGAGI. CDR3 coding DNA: TGTGCCAGCAGCCCCGCGGGTGCCTACGAGCAGTACTTC. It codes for CASSPAGAYEQYF.

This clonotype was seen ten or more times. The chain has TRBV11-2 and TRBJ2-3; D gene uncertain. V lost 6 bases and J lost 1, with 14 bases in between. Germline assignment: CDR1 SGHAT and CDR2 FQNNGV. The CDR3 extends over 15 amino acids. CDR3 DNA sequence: TGTGCCAGCAGATATTCTAGTGGCCGCACAGATACGCAGTATTTT. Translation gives CASRYSSGRTDTQYF.